The 8 T cell receptor beta chains below all came from one sample that was sequenced in a study of tumour-infiltrating T cells in Burkitt lymphoma. Libraries were prepared by immunoSEQ multiplex PCR; TCRdb keeps only in-frame clonotypes and omits some of them. The data contain about 16,000 clones, around four fifths of them singletons. Sequences were obtained from tumor tissue. The source is a human donor with diffuse large B-cell lymphoma.

This clone came up once. V is TRBV29-1 and J is TRBJ2-1, with a tentative D call TRBD2 (5 bases). CDR1 is SQVTM, CDR2 ANQGSEA, per germline. The CDR3 contains 12 residues. V gave up 7 bases and J gave up 7 bases, with 14 bases separating them. This chain's CDR3 is CSAGTRDNEQFF. The CDR3 DNA follows: TGCAGCGCGGGAACCCGGGATAATGAGCAGTTCTTC.

The J gene is TRBJ1-6, the V gene TRBV27, with TRBD1 matching 9 bases. Germline loops: CDR1 MNHEY, CDR2 SMNVEV (reference sequence). V gave up 6 bases and J gave up 8 bases; unmatched junction bases: 5. The CDR3 sequence is 14 residues long. DNA of the CDR3: TGTGCCAGCAGAACCGGGACAGGGCATTCACCCCTCCACTTT. It yields the protein CASRTGTGHSPLHF.

This sequence joins TRBV4-3 and TRBJ1-2, with 10 nucleotides matching TRBD1. Per germline, CDR1 LGHNA and CDR2 YSLEER. Unmatched junction bases numbered 2, after V lost 0 bases and J lost 4 bases. The length of the CDR3 is 15 residues. This CDR3 is CASSQETGGSYGYTF. The CDR3 nucleotides are TGCGCCAGCAGCCAAGAGACAGGGGGCTCCTATGGCTACACCTTC.

This clone came up a few times. V usage is TRBV27 and J usage is TRBJ1-2; possible D gene TRBD1, 5 bases. The CDR3 sequence is 16 residues long. V dropped 7 bases and J dropped 4 bases, with 22 bases sitting between them. Germline V lookup: CDR1 MNHEY, CDR2 SMNVEV (reference sequence). The chain's CDR3 is CASTSLGAGKGYGYTF. The CDR3 region has the DNA TGTGCCAGCACCTCCCTAGGTGCAGGGAAGGGCTATGGCTACACCTTC.

This chain links TRBV2 with TRBJ1-4; no definite D call. V shed 7 bases and J shed 8 bases, with 14 bases lying between them. Germline assignment: CDR1 SNHLY and CDR2 FYNNEI. The CDR3 runs to 13 residues. The CDR3 sequence is CASNRELEEKLFF. The CDR3 DNA reads as TGTGCCAGCAACCGGGAATTAGAAGAAAAACTGTTTTTT.

The chain employs TRBV7-6 and TRBJ2-2, with D uncertain. Germline-derived CDR1 and CDR2 are SGHVS and FNYEAQ. CDR3 length: 14 amino acids. V shed 4 bases and J shed 3 bases, with 9 bases lying between them. CDR3: CASSSDRYTGELFF. Written as DNA, the CDR3 is TGTGCCAGCAGCTCGGACCGGTACACCGGGGAGCTGTTTTTT.

The sample holds one count of this clone. The chain has TRBV15 and TRBJ1-5, with D possibly TRBD1 on 5 matching bases. Per the germline V gene, CDR1 is LNHNV and CDR2 is YYDKDF (reference sequence). CDR3 length equals 14 residues. Trimming removed 7 bases from V and 1 base from J, with 11 bases in between. DNA of the CDR3: TGTGCCACCAACAGCCAGGGAAGCAATCAGCCCCAGCATTTT. Translated, it gives CATNSQGSNQPQHF.

This chain joins TRBV11-2 and TRBJ1-1, with D perhaps matching TRBD1 (5 bases). This CDR3 is built from 15 residues. Trimming shortened V by 1 base and J by 3 bases, and 12 bases separated the two germline ends. Germline CDR1 SGHAT, CDR2 FQNNGV. CDR3 nucleotide sequence: TGTGCCAGCAGCTTAGGCAATTGGGGGGACACTGAAGCTTTCTTT. Protein product: CASSLGNWGDTEAFF.